This T cell receptor beta chain was recorded in a study of T cell responses to AZD1222 COVID-19 vaccine. General study points: There were vaccine-associated CD4 TCRs across spike, dominant at 160-218 and 743-854. Mostly white British, mostly female donors; authors suggested clonal diversity may be underestimated. Nearly half of the spike-specific TCRs reportedly recognize variant regions that carry no mutations.

Repertoires were generated with immunoSEQ multiplex PCR, while TCRdb's copy carries only in-frame clones and drops some. Seen here are roughly 150,000 clones, approximately 90% observed once, and the top ten hold 6.9%. Of note for this clone: Its matching antigen is unknown.

CDR1 is SGHAT, CDR2 FQDESV, per germline (reference sequence). V lost 2 bases to trimming and J lost 3 bases; unmatched junction nucleotides: 5. This CDR3 region has 15 residues. The receptor was isolated from an adult who had recovered from COVID-19. This chain uses TRBV11-1 with TRBJ2-5; 8 bases are shared with TRBD1. Material: peripheral blood, obtained after recovery from COVID-19. The CDR3 loop reads CASSLWGTGEETQYF. Written as DNA, the CDR3 is TGTGCCAGCAGCTTATGGGGGACAGGCGAAGAGACCCAGTACTTC. Filled out from reference TRBV11-1 and TRBJ2-5, the complete variable domain reads EAEVAQSPRYKITEKSQAVAFWCDPISGHATLYWYRQILGQGPELLVQFQDESVVDDSQLPKDRFSAERLKGVDSTLKIQPAELGDSAMYLCASSLWGTGEETQYFGPGTRLLVL.